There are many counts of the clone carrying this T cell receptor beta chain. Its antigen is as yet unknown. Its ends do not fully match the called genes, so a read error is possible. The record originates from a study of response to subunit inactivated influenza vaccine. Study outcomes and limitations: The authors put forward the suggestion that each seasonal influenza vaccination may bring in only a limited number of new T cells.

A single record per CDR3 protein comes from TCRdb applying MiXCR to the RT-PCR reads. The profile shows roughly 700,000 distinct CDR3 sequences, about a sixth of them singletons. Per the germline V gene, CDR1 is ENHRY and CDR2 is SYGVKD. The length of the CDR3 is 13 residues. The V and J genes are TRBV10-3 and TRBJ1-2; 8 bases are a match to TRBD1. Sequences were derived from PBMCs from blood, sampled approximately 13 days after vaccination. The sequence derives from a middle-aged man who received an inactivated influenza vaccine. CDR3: CAIRGDRSYGYTF. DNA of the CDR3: TGTGCCATCAGAGGGGACAGGAGCTATGGCTACACTTTC.